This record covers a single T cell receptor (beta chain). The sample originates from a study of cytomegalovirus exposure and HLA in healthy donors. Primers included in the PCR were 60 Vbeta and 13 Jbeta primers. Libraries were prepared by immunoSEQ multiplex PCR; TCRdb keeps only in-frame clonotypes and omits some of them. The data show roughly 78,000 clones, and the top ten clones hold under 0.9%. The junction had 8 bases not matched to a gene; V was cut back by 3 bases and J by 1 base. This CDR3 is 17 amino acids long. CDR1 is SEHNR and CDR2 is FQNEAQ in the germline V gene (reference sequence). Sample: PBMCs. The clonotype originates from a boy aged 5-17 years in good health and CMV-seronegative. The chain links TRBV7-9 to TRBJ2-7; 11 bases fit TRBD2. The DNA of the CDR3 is TGTGCCAGCAGCTTTCCGGGAGGGACTAGCGGTTCCTACGAGCAGTACTTC. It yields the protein CASSFPGGTSGSYEQYF. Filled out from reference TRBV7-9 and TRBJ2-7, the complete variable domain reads DTGVSQNPRHKITKRGQNVTFRCDPISEHNRLYWYRQTLGQGPEFLTYFQNEAQLEKSRLLSDRFSAERPKGSFSTLEIQRTEQGDSAMYLCASSFPGGTSGSYEQYFGPGTRLTVT.